This T cell receptor beta chain was captured in a study of blood T cell repertoires in COVID-19 (dated by TCRdb to 2020 to 2021). In the study overall: Collaborator samples came from the United States, Italy and Spain and covered acute and convalescent phases of COVID-19. The prospective study material was composed of cDNA or gDNA derived from T cells, B-cell-depleted T cells, or PBMCs. Deeply sampled blood TCRbeta repertoires from subjects exposed to, actively infected with, or recovered from COVID-19 were included in the dataset. The repertoires were released in a freely available public database meant as a resource for research on the immune response to SARS-CoV-2. The samples were drawn from two sources: the first 160 participants of the ongoing ImmuneRACE study, and 1,254 subjects contributed by 6 global collaborators. Nearly every sample came with metadata listing a de-identified subject ID, COVID-19 status, age in years and sex. Where HLA class I and class II types were available, the types were taken from metadata supplied by the sample provider, not from assay-based typing. What the authors observed across the whole study: The quantity of clinical and demographic metadata differed by source and by participant and was supplied without curation.

TCRbeta CDR3 regions were amplified from genomic DNA by means of the immunoSEQ Assay, a bias-controlled multiplex PCR. The study's own analysis went as follows. The number of nucleated cells in each sample was estimated by amplification of reference gene primers within the assay. To quantify the absolute abundance of each unique TCRbeta CDR3 rearrangement, sequence reads were collapsed and filtered. For each sample, productive Simpson clonality was calculated as the square root of Simpson's diversity index over productive rearrangements. TCRdb re-hosts the immuneACCESS table, in-frame sequences only. Its copies lack some clones; in the studies checked, an unresolved V gene accounts for under half of them, and the cause for the rest is not known. That table gives V, J and clone size, and the DNA gave D and trimming. The sample table records some 290,000 clones; about nine tenths of these occur just once. The ten largest clones add up to about 9.4% of the sample.

Enrolling through a virtual design, the prospective study's participants ranged in age from roughly 18 to 90 years and lived across roughly 23 United States geographic areas. In the prospective study, participants were assigned to cohorts based on the clinical history participants reported in a screening survey and a study questionnaire. Recovered participants in ImmuneRACE Cohort 3 were defined as having two consecutive negative NP/OP PCR tests, clearance from a healthcare professional, or resolution of symptoms. In the prospective study, mobile phlebotomists collected whole blood, serum and a nasopharyngeal or oropharyngeal swab from each participant. Over a roughly 2-month period, participants in the prospective study had the option of providing additional blood draws and questionnaires. Prospective study blood samples were shipped either frozen or at room temperature before DNA extraction.

As regards this clone: Its cognate antigen has yet to be identified. It has no much larger one-base neighbor in the sample; base qualities were not kept.

From the germline V gene, CDR1 is LGHNT and CDR2 is FRNRAP. Reading from cysteine to phenylalanine, the CDR3 counts 16 amino acids. Here the CDR3 DNA is all that survives: 48 bases in frame from base 1. V has 2 bases trimmed and J has 8 bases trimmed; junction bases matching no gene number 10. This TCR came from a woman aged 25-40 years who had recovered from COVID-19. The sample taken for sequencing was PBMCs or T cells enriched from blood (not recorded which). The chain links TRBV12-5 with TRBJ2-2, with 8 middle bases fitting TRBD2. The sequenced DNA is TGTGCTAGTGGTTTGCAATATAGCGGGGTTCTAGGGGAGCTGTTTTTT. The encoded protein is CASGLQYSGVLGELFF.